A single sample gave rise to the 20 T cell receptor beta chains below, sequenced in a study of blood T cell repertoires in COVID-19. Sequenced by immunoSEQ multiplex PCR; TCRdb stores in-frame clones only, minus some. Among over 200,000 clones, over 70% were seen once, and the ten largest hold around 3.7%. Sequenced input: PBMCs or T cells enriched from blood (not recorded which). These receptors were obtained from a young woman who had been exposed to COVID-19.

CDR3 protein: CASSPRTSGYEQYF. In DNA form, the CDR3 reads TGTGCCAGCAGCCCCAGGACTAGCGGCTACGAGCAGTACTTC. The chain carries TRBV5-5 and TRBJ2-7; TRBD2 matches 10 bases. The germline CDR1 and CDR2 sequences are SGHKS and YYEKEE (reference sequence). The trim removed 4 bases at V and 3 bases at J, leaving 4 bases unmatched. The CDR3 spans 14 residues.

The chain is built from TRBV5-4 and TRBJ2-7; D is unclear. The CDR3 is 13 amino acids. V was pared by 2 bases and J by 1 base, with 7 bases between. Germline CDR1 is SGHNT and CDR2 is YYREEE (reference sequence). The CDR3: CASSFRGSYEQYF. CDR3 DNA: TGTGCCAGCAGCTTCCGAGGATCCTACGAGCAGTACTTC.

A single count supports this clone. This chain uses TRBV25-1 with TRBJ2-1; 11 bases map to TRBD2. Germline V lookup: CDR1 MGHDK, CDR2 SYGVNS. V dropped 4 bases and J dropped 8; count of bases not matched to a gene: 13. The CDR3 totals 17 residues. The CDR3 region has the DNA TGTGCCAGCAGTGGTTCTAGCGGGAGGAAGTTTGTGTATGAGCAGTTCTTC. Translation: CASSGSSGRKFVYEQFF.

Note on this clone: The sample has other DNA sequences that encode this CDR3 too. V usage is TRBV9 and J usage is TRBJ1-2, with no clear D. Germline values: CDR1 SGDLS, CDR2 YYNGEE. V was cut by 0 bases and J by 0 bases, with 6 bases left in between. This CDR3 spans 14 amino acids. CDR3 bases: TGTGCCAGCAGCGTAGGCGGATCTAACTATGGCTACACCTTC. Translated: CASSVGGSNYGYTF.

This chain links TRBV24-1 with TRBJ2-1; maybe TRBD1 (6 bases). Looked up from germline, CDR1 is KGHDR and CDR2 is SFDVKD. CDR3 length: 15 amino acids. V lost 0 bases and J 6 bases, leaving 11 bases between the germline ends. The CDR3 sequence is CATSDLRLGGNEQFF. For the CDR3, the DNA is TGTGCCACCAGTGATTTGAGGCTAGGGGGCAATGAGCAGTTCTTC.

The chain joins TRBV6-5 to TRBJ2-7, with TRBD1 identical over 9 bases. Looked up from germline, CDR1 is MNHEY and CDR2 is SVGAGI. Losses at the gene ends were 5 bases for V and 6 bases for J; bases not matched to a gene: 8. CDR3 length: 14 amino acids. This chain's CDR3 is CASSRQGGTVEQYF. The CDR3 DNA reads TGTGCCAGCAGTAGACAGGGGGGAACGGTCGAGCAGTACTTC.

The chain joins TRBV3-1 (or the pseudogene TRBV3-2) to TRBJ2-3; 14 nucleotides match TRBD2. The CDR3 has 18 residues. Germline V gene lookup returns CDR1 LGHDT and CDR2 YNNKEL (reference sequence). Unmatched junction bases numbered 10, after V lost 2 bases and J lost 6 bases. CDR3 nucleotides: TGTGCCAGCAGCCAACTTGAGGGACTAGCGGGAGCCCCCGATACGCAGTATTTT. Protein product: CASSQLEGLAGAPDTQYF.

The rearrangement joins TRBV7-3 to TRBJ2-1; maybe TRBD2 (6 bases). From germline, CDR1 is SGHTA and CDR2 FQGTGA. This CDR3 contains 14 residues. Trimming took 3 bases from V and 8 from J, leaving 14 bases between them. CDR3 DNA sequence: TGTGCCAGCAGCTTTGGGGCGGGGATCGATGAGCAGTTCTTC. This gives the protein CASSFGAGIDEQFF.

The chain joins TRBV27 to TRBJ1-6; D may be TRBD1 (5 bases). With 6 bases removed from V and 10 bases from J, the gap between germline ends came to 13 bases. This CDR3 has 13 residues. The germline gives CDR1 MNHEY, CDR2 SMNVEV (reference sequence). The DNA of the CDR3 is TGTGCCAGCAGCCCAGGGTATCGCTCACCCCTCCACTTT. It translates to CASSPGYRSPLHF.

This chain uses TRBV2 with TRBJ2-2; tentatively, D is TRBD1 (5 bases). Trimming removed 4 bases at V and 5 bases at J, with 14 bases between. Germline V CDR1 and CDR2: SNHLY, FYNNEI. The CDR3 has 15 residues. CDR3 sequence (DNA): TGTGCCAGCAGTGGCAGTAGGGGCGCGACCGGGGAGCTGTTTTTT. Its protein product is CASSGSRGATGELFF.

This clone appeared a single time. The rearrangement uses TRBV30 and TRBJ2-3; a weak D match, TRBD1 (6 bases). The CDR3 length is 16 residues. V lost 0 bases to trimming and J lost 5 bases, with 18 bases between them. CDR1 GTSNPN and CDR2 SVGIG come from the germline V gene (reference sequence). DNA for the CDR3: TGTGCCTGGAGTGTTAAGGGGGTGCAGGGAATAGATACGCAGTATTTT. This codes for CAWSVKGVQGIDTQYF.

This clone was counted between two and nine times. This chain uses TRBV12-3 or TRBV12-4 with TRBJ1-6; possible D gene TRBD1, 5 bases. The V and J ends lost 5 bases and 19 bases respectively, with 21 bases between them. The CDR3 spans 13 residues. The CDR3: CASSLRTPAYQHF. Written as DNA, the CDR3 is TGTGCCAGCAGTCTCCGGACACCCGCCTACCAGCACTTT.

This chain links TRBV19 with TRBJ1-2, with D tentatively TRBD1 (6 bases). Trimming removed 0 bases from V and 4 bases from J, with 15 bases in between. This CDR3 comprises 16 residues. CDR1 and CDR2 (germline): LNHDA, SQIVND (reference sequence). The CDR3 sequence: CASSIETGKTVYGYTF. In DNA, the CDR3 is TGTGCCAGTAGTATAGAAACAGGGAAAACTGTCTATGGCTACACCTTC.

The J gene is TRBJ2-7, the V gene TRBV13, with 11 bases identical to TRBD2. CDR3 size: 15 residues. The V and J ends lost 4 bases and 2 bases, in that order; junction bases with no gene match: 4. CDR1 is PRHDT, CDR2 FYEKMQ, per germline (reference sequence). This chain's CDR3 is CASSSSSGRAYEQYF. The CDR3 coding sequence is TGTGCCAGCAGCTCCAGTAGCGGGAGGGCCTACGAGCAGTACTTC.

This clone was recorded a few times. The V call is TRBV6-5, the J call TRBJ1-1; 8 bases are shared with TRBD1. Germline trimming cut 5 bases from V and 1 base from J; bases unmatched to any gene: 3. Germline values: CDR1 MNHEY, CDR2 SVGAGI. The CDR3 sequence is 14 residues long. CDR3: CASSMGQENTEAFF. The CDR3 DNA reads TGTGCCAGCAGTATGGGACAGGAGAACACTGAAGCTTTCTTT.

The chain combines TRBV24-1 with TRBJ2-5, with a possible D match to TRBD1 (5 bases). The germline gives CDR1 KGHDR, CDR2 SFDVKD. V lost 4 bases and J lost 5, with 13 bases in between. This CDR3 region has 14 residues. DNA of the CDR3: TGTGCCACCAGTGACACCAGGGTTCCGGAGACCCAGTACTTC. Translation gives CATSDTRVPETQYF.

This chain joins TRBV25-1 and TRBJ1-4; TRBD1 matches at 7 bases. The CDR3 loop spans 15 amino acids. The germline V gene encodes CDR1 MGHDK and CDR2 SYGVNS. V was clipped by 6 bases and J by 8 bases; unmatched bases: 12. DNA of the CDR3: TGTGCCAGCAGAGCGCTGACAGGGTATTCAGAAAAACTGTTTTTT. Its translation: CASRALTGYSEKLFF.

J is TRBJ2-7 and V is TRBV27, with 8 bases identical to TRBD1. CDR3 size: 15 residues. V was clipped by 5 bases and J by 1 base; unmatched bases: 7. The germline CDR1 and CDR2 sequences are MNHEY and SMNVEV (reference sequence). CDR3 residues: CASSEGWTGSYEQYF. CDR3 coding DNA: TGTGCCAGCAGTGAGGGGTGGACAGGGTCCTACGAGCAGTACTTC.

DNA for the CDR3: TGTGCCAGCAGCCAGGGACAGACTTCCGGGGAGCTGTTTTTT. This codes for CASSQGQTSGELFF. The chain joins TRBV11-3 to TRBJ2-2, with 7 nucleotides matching TRBD1. The junction had 6 bases not matched to a gene; V was cut back by 5 bases and J by 6 bases. From germline, CDR1 is SGHNT and CDR2 YENEEA. The CDR3 consists of 14 residues.

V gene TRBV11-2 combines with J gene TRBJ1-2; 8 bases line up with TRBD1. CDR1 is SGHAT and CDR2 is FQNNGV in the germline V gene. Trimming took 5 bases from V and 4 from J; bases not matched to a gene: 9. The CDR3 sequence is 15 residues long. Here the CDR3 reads CASSHRRTGLYGYTF. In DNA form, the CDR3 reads TGTGCCAGCAGCCACCGACGGACAGGGCTCTATGGCTACACCTTC.